The 23 T cell receptor beta chains reported below all come from one sample, sequenced in a study of T-cell reconstitution after alpha-beta-depleted transplantation in children. Unique molecular identifiers featured in how the TCRbeta library was prepared. TCRdb re-analysed the PCR reads in MiXCR, keeping a single row per CDR3 protein. The sample lists 350,000 to 500,000 distinct CDR3 sequences; 43% were seen once. The source was PBMCs, collected before TCRalphabeta/CD19-depleted stem cell transplant. The receptors were gathered from a girl aged 2-10 years with aplastic anemia, due to receive a stem cell transplant.

V is TRBV12-3 or TRBV12-4 and J is TRBJ2-5; a weak D match, TRBD2 (6 bases). CDR3 size: 14 residues. The V end lost 3 bases, the J end lost 5 bases, and 13 bases lay between the germline ends. The DNA of the CDR3 is TGTGCCAGCAGTTTCTCGGACTACAGGGAGACCCAGTACTTC. This gives the protein CASSFSDYRETQYF.

This clonotype was observed once. This chain uses TRBV5-1 with TRBJ1-1; TRBD1 might be the D (6 bases). The length of the CDR3 is 16 residues. V lost 4 bases to trimming and J lost 2 bases, with 18 bases between them. The germline V gene has CDR1 SGHRS and CDR2 YFSETQ. Written as DNA, the CDR3 is TGCGCCAGCAGCCGGGGACATCCCACACTAAACACTGAAGCTTTCTTT. Amino acid sequence: CASSRGHPTLNTEAFF.

The rearrangement joins TRBV5-8 to TRBJ2-5, with 9 bases identical to TRBD2. The CDR3 totals 17 residues. V shed 4 bases and J 4 bases; nucleotides not matched to a gene: 14. Per the germline V gene, CDR1 is SGHTS and CDR2 is YDEGEE. CDR3 coding DNA: TGTGCCAGCAGCCCAAAAAGTGGCGGGGGGGGCTCAGAGACCCAGTACTTC. It translates to CASSPKSGGGGSETQYF.

The chain has TRBV12-3 or TRBV12-4 and TRBJ1-6; tentatively, D is TRBD1 (6 bases). The CDR3 is 16 amino acids. Trimming took off 5 bases at V and 6 bases at J, with 17 bases between the two ends. The CDR3 nucleotides are TGTGCCAGCAGTATGGGGGGGGGCAAGGCTAATTCACCCCTCCACTTT. Translating gives CASSMGGGKANSPLHF.

The rearrangement uses TRBV29-1 and TRBJ2-5; unclear D gene. The V end lost 4 bases, the J end lost 2 bases, and 14 bases lay between the germline ends. The length of the CDR3 is 14 residues. Germline CDR1 and CDR2: SQVTM and ANQGSEA. The CDR3 nucleotides are TGCAGCGTTGTGTTCGTTGGTCCACAAGAGACCCAGTACTTC. Translated: CSVVFVGPQETQYF.

The CDR3 sequence: CSAKSSLAGVGAYNEQFF. In nucleotides, the CDR3 is TGCAGTGCTAAAAGTTCGCTAGCGGGAGTTGGTGCCTACAATGAGCAGTTCTTC. The chain uses TRBV20-1 and TRBJ2-1; 10 positions match TRBD2. CDR1 DFQATT and CDR2 SNEGSKA come from the germline V gene (reference sequence). The CDR3 loop spans 18 amino acids. V shed 4 bases and J 2 bases; nucleotides not matched to a gene: 14.

Only a few counts were recorded for this clonotype. The chain uses TRBV4-1 and TRBJ1-3; 8 bases are a match to TRBD1. Germline V gene sequence: CDR1 MGHRA, CDR2 YSYEKL. J gave up 3 bases and V 5 bases, and 6 bases lay outside the gene matches. The length of the CDR3 is 15 residues. This CDR3 is CASSSRGLGGNTIYF. The CDR3 nucleotides read TGCGCCAGCAGCTCCAGGGGGCTCGGTGGAAACACCATATATTTT.

This clonotype was recorded a few times. This chain links TRBV5-1 with TRBJ2-1, with D perhaps TRBD1 or TRBD2 (5 bases each). Deletions cut 2 bases from V and 9 bases from J, with 21 bases between. Germline CDR1 SGHRS, CDR2 YFSETQ. CDR3 length equals 16 residues. The CDR3 loop is CASSFRETGPLREQFF. CDR3 sequence (DNA): TGCGCCAGCAGCTTTCGGGAAACGGGACCCCTACGTGAGCAGTTCTTC.

There are many counts of this clonotype. The CDR3 DNA reads as TGTGCCAGCAGTCATGGACTTGGCCAGGAGCTGTTTTTT. Translating it yields CASSHGLGQELFF. The chain carries TRBV27 and TRBJ2-2, with a possible D match to TRBD2 (5 bases). The germline gives CDR1 MNHEY, CDR2 SMNVEV (reference sequence). The CDR3 length is 13 residues. V gave up 5 bases and J gave up 10 bases, with 14 bases separating them.

The chain links TRBV3-1 to TRBJ2-3; D tentatively fits TRBD1 or TRBD2 (5 bases each). V lost 2 bases and J 2 bases, leaving 14 bases between the germline ends. There are 16 residues in the CDR3. Germline CDR1 and CDR2: LGHDT and YNNKEL (reference sequence). The CDR3 protein is CASSQIGTLFTDTQYF. CDR3 DNA: TGTGCCAGCAGCCAAATTGGGACCCTTTTCACAGATACGCAGTATTTT.

The table lists this clonotype with a few counts. The rearrangement links TRBV14 to TRBJ2-1, with no clear D. In germline, CDR1 is SGHDN, CDR2 FVKESK. CDR3 length equals 15 residues. V lost 2 bases, J lost 6 bases, and 14 bases lay in between. The CDR3 DNA reads TGTGCCAGCAGCCAACTGGGCAGTCGGACCAATGAGCAGTTCTTC. Its protein product is CASSQLGSRTNEQFF.

The chain recombines TRBV6-5 with TRBJ1-2; weak D call: TRBD1 (6 bases). The CDR3 contains 14 residues. From germline, CDR1 is MNHEY and CDR2 SVGAGI. Trimming pared 0 bases from V and 7 bases from J, leaving 12 bases between. CDR3 in amino acids: CASSYSTGSGGYTF. DNA of the CDR3: TGTGCCAGCAGTTACTCCACAGGGTCTGGTGGCTACACCTTC.

This clonotype has only a few counts. The V and J genes are TRBV20-1 and TRBJ2-5, with unresolved D. Trimming stripped 5 bases from V and 2 bases from J, with 15 bases between. The CDR3 is 14 amino acids. Germline-derived CDR1 and CDR2 are DFQATT and SNEGSKA (reference sequence). CDR3 sequence reads: CSALRWTGQETQYF. DNA of the CDR3: TGCAGTGCTTTGAGGTGGACCGGGCAAGAGACCCAGTACTTC.

In this sample, this clonotype turned up many times. V gene TRBV6-5 combines with J gene TRBJ1-5; D remains unclear. The CDR3 runs to 13 residues. The V and J ends lost 2 bases and 4 bases respectively, with 6 bases between them. Germline V gives CDR1 MNHEY, CDR2 SVGAGI. The CDR3 DNA follows: TGTGCCAGCAGTTACAGGCAGAATCAGCCCCAGCATTTT. It specifies CASSYRQNQPQHF.

About this clonotype: One end of the junction does not line up with germline, which may come from a read error. The chain joins TRBV27 to TRBJ1-1; 8 positions agree with TRBD1. The CDR3 is made up of 11 amino acids. CDR1 is MNHEY, CDR2 SMNVEV, per germline (reference sequence). The CDR3 coding sequence is TGTGCCAGTCGGACAGGGACTGAAGATTTCTTT. Protein: CASRTGTEDFF.

The V gene is TRBV7-9, the J gene TRBJ2-7; 11 nucleotides align to TRBD2. J lost 5 bases, V lost 1 base, and 7 bases had no gene match. Germline V gives CDR1 SEHNR, CDR2 FQNEAQ (reference sequence). The CDR3 has 16 residues. CDR3 sequence: CASSLDRLAGKDEQYF. Here the CDR3 DNA reads TGTGCCAGCAGCTTAGATCGACTAGCGGGAAAGGACGAGCAGTACTTC.

CDR3 region: CSVRGGGAGFRSYEQYF. CDR3 bases: TGCAGTGTCAGGGGAGGGGGTGCGGGCTTCCGCTCCTACGAGCAGTACTTC. The chain uses TRBV20-1 and TRBJ2-7; a weak D match, TRBD2 (7 bases). Germline lookup yields CDR1 DFQATT and CDR2 SNEGSKA (reference sequence). This CDR3 contains 17 residues. V lost 7 bases to trimming and J lost 0 bases, with 25 bases between them.

This clonotype has just a few counts. The chain recombines TRBV7-6 with TRBJ2-3; TRBD2 agrees at 13 bases. Unmatched junction bases numbered 14, after V lost 5 bases and J lost 6 bases. The CDR3 length is 18 residues. The V gene's germline CDR1 is SGHVS and CDR2 FNYEAQ. The CDR3 nucleotides are TGTGCCAGCAGCCTCAGCTTGACTAGCGGGAGGTTATTGGATACGCAGTATTTT. The encoded protein is CASSLSLTSGRLLDTQYF.

The rearrangement links TRBV19 to TRBJ1-1; 9 positions match TRBD1. V was pared by 5 bases and J by 1 base, with 5 bases of the junction left unmatched. The CDR3 length is 15 residues. Germline V gene sequence: CDR1 LNHDA, CDR2 SQIVND (reference sequence). The CDR3 spells CASSLWTGANTEAFF. DNA of the CDR3: TGTGCCAGTAGTCTTTGGACAGGGGCGAACACTGAAGCTTTCTTT.

V is TRBV12-3 or TRBV12-4 and J is TRBJ2-7; TRBD2 aligns across 9 bases. V trimming: 5 bases; J trimming: 7 bases; junction bases outside the gene matches: 12. The CDR3 is made up of 15 amino acids. The CDR3 coding sequence is TGTGCCAGCAGTCCGGTCGCGGGAGGGCCAGGTGAGCAGTACTTC. This translates into CASSPVAGGPGEQYF.

This clonotype was counted between two and nine times. V usage is TRBV20-1 and J usage is TRBJ2-2; D remains ambiguous. The CDR3 loop spans 13 amino acids. V shed 1 base and J shed 5 bases, with 8 bases lying between them. CDR1 is DFQATT and CDR2 is SNEGSKA in the germline V gene (reference sequence). CDR3 bases: TGCAGTGCTAGAGGGATTCGGACCGGGGAGCTGTTTTTT. Protein product: CSARGIRTGELFF.

This clonotype was detected ten times or more. This chain links TRBV6-1 with TRBJ1-5, with 12 bases aligning to TRBD1. V shed 4 bases, J shed 6 bases, and the junction held 4 bases outside the gene matches. The germline V gene has CDR1 MNHNS and CDR2 SASEGT. CDR3 size: 15 residues. In nucleotides, the CDR3 is TGTGCCAGCAGTGCCGGGACAGGGGGCTCTCAGCCCCAGCATTTT. Residues: CASSAGTGGSQPQHF.

This clonotype was seen only a few times. The chain has TRBV6-1 and TRBJ2-3; possibly TRBD2 for D (5 bases). Between the trimmed V and J ends, which lost 8 bases and 0 bases, there was a span of 15 bases. Germline CDR1 MNHNS, CDR2 SASEGT. This CDR3 spans 15 amino acids. DNA for the CDR3: TGTGCCAGCCAAACGGGGTTCCCTAGCACAGATACGCAGTATTTT. It is translated as CASQTGFPSTDTQYF.